The 5 T cell receptor beta chains in this list originate from one sample, sequenced in a study of T cell repertoires in cytomegalovirus infection. TCRdb reprocessed the reads via MiXCR and lists one record per CDR3 protein. The sample contains hundreds of thousands of distinct CDR3 sequences, about 40% of which appear only once. The sample consisted of PBMCs. Receptors were obtained from a human donor in good health (CMV status not recorded). Some clones in this sample may be carry-over from other donors' samples.

Here the CDR3 reads CASSQGRDQETQYF. DNA for the CDR3: TGCGCCAGCAGCCAAGGACGGGACCAAGAGACCCAGTACTTC. The V call is TRBV4-1, the J call TRBJ2-5, with unresolved D. The length of the CDR3 is 14 residues. Per the germline V gene, CDR1 is MGHRA and CDR2 is YSYEKL. V dropped 1 base and J dropped 0 bases, with 6 bases sitting between them.

V and J are TRBV6-6 and TRBJ1-1; D remains ambiguous. The V gene lost 0 bases and the J gene lost 1 base, with 9 bases spanning the gap. CDR3 size: 15 residues. Per the germline V gene, CDR1 is MNHNY and CDR2 is SVGAGI (reference sequence). CDR3: CASSYSISGNTEAFF. CDR3 coding DNA: TGTGCCAGCAGTTACTCCATTTCCGGGAACACTGAAGCTTTCTTT.

V and J are TRBV28 and TRBJ1-2, with 7 nucleotides matching TRBD1. This CDR3 has 15 residues. The germline V gene encodes CDR1 MDHEN and CDR2 SYDVKM. Losses at the gene ends were 4 bases for V and 2 bases for J; bases not matched to a gene: 7. For the CDR3, the DNA is TGTGCCAGCAGTTCTCTGGACAGGTTAAACTATGGCTACACCTTC. It encodes CASSSLDRLNYGYTF.

The chain employs TRBV7-2 and TRBJ2-7; TRBD2 aligns across 11 bases. CDR1 is SGHTA, CDR2 FQGNSA, per germline. The CDR3 sequence is 17 residues long. With V trimmed by 5 bases and J by 3 bases, 12 bases remained unmatched. The CDR3 sequence: CASSRQLAGGPLYEQYF. CDR3 in DNA: TGTGCCAGCAGCCGTCAGTTAGCGGGGGGGCCCCTCTACGAGCAGTACTTC.

As to this clonotype: A clone one base away is much larger, so this may be a read error. The chain couples TRBV7-7 to TRBJ2-5; D is perhaps TRBD2 (6 bases). The germline gives CDR1 SSHAT, CDR2 FNYEAQ (reference sequence). This CDR3 is built from 14 residues. Written as DNA, the CDR3 is TGTGCTAGCAGCCCCGCGCGGGGTAGTGAGACCAAGTACTTC. Amino acids: CASSPARGSETKYF.